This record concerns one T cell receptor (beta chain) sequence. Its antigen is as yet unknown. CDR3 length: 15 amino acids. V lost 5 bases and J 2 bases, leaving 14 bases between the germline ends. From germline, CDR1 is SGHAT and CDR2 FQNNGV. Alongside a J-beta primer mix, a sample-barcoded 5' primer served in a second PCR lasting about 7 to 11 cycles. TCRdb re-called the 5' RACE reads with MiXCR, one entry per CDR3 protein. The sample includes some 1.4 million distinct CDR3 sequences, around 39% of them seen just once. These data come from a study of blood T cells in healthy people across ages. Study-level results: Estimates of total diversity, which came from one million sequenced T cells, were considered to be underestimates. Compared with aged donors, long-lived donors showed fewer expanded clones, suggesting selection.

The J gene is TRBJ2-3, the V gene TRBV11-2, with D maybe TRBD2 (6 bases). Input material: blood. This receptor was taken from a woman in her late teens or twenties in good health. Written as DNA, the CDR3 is TGTGCCAGCAGCAAAAGGCGGGAACCCACAGATACGCAGTATTTT. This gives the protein CASSKRREPTDTQYF.